This paragraph reports one T cell receptor (beta chain). As handled by the study authors: Using reference gene primer amplification, nucleated cell counts were estimated. The method was immunoSEQ multiplex PCR; TCRdb's version includes in-frame clones alone and lacks a portion of them. V, J and clone size are those of that table, while D and trimming were read from the DNA. The sample records about 160,000 clones, 82% being singletons. These data originate in a study of blood T cell repertoires in COVID-19. Study overall: Sites in the United States, Italy and Spain provided acute and convalescent COVID-19 samples. T cells, B-cell-depleted T cells, or PBMCs supplied cDNA or gDNA.

CDR1 is SGHAT and CDR2 is FQDESV in the germline V gene (reference sequence). This CDR3 comprises 13 residues. The V and J ends lost 5 bases and 7 bases respectively, with 11 bases between them. Sequenced input: peripheral blood. This clonotype was sampled from a middle-aged woman with COVID-19, enrolled during active disease. This chain uses TRBV11-1 with TRBJ2-2, with D unclear. The CDR3 is CASSLITYGELFF. Here the CDR3 DNA reads TGTGCCAGCAGCCTTATAACCTACGGGGAGCTGTTTTTT.